A selection of T cell receptor beta chains follows, all from one sample in a study of T cells in Graves' hyperthyroidism and ophthalmopathy. From the multiplex PCR reads, TCRdb called clonotypes with MiXCR, one entry per CDR3 protein. The profile covers roughly 240,000 distinct CDR3 sequences, with 16% appearing a single time and around 26% taken by the ten largest. Material for sequencing was blood. The receptors were gathered from a woman under 30 with Graves' ophthalmopathy. The CDR3 runs from the conserved cysteine through the conserved F or W. A D gene is named only where the DNA matches it firmly. Some rows have no size entry. The others give once, few or many, or a class for an expanded clone.

J gene | V gene | clone size | D gene | CDR3 DNA | CDR3 protein
TRBJ1-3 | TRBV4-1 | many | . | TGCGCCAGCAGCCAAGTGGAGGGTGAATCTGGAAACACCATATATTTT | CASSQVEGESGNTIYF
TRBJ2-5 | TRBV7-9 | many | TRBD2 | TGTGCCAGCAGCCCCCCGGGACTAGCGGGAGCTCAAGAGACCCAGTACTTC | CASSPPGLAGAQETQYF
TRBJ2-7 | TRBV30 | many | TRBD2 | TGTGCCTGGAGTAGACCGGGCGGGAGGAGGGAGCAGTACTTC | CAWSRPGGRREQYF
TRBJ2-1 | TRBV19 | many | . | TGTGCCAGTAACACAGGGCTTAGCTCCTACAATGAGCAGTTCTTC | CASNTGLSSYNEQFF
TRBJ1-2 | TRBV7-9 | many | . | TGTGCCAGCAGCGCTGAGGGGGACACTTATGACTACACCTTC | CASSAEGDTYDYTF
TRBJ2-3 | TRBV7-6 | . | . | TGTGCCAGCAGCTTAGCGTCGGGGGCCGTCGGCACAGATACGCAGTATTTT | CASSLASGAVGTDTQYF
TRBJ2-3 | TRBV7-2 | many | TRBD2 | TGTGCCAGCAGCTTATACGGGGGGTACACAGATACGCAGTATTTT | CASSLYGGYTDTQYF
TRBJ2-5 | TRBV29-1 | . | TRBD2 | TGCAGCGTCTCCTACCCCGGGACTAGCGGGAGGTCTCCAGAGACCCAGTACTTC | CSVSYPGTSGRSPETQYF
TRBJ2-1 | TRBV7-3 | many | . | TGTGCCAGCAGCCCCAGGGGGGGACGACAATCCTACAATGAGCAGTTCTTC | CASSPRGGRQSYNEQFF
TRBJ2-7 | TRBV20-1 | many | TRBD2 | TGCAGTGCTTCTAGCGGGGGGGGATACGAGCAGTACTTC | CSASSGGGYEQYF
TRBJ2-3 | TRBV3-1 | many | TRBD2 | TGTGCCAGCAGCCAGAATAGACTAGCGGGAGGGAGAACAGATACGCAGTATTTT | CASSQNRLAGGRTDTQYF
TRBJ1-2 | TRBV5-5 | many | . | TGTGCCAGCAGCTTGGAGGCCTATGGCTACACCTTC | CASSLEAYGYTF
TRBJ2-3 | TRBV6-2/TRBV6-3 | once | TRBD2 | TGTGCCAGCAGCGACGGACTAGCGGGGGGGCCGAGCACAGATACGCAGTATTTT | CASSDGLAGGPSTDTQYF
TRBJ1-2 | TRBV2 | many | . | TGTGCCAGCAGTGGGACAGATGGCTACACCTTC | CASSGTDGYTF
TRBJ2-7 | TRBV20-1 | many | . | TGCAGTGCTAGAGATTTAACCGGGGGGCGACAAAGCTCCTACGAGCAGTACTTC | CSARDLTGGRQSSYEQYF
TRBJ2-7 | TRBV4-3 | many | . | TGCGCCAGCAGCCCCCAGCCCGGATCCCGCTACGAGCAGTACTTC | CASSPQPGSRYEQYF
TRBJ2-3 | TRBV2 | . | TRBD1 | TGTGCCAGCAGGGGACAGGGGGGGACAGATACGCAGTATTTT | CASRGQGGTDTQYF
TRBJ1-1 | TRBV27 | many | TRBD1 | TGTGCCAGCAGGAAACAGGGGGCTGAAGCTTTCTTT | CASRKQGAEAFF
TRBJ1-1 | TRBV11-2 | many | . | TGTGCCAGCAGCGGGGGGGTTCTTCGTGCGTCATCGAGAGCTTTCTTT | CASSGGVLRASSRAFF
TRBJ2-3 | TRBV27 | many | . | TGTGCCAGCAGTTTAACTAGAAAAGATACGCAGTATTTT | CASSLTRKDTQYF
TRBJ1-5 | TRBV6-1 | many | . | TGTGCCAGCAGAGACAGAAATAGCAATCAGCCCCAGCATTTT | CASRDRNSNQPQHF
TRBJ2-1 | TRBV6-2/TRBV6-3 | many | . | TGTGCCAGCAGACCGGGACCATACAATGAGCAGTTCTTC | CASRPGPYNEQFF
TRBJ2-1 | TRBV5-6 | . | . | TGTGCCAGCAGCGCGGGCAATGAGCAGCTCTTC | CASSAGNEQLF
TRBJ2-7 | TRBV30 | few | TRBD1 | TGTGCCTGGAGTTGGGACAGAAGCTACGAGCAGTACTTC | CAWSWDRSYEQYF
TRBJ1-2 | TRBV30 | once | TRBD1 | TGTGCCTGGAACCCTACAGGGGGCGGCTACACCTTC | CAWNPTGGGYTF
TRBJ2-5 | TRBV27 | few | . | TGTGCCAGCAGTACCTTGGGACTCCAAGAGACCCAGCACTTC | CASSTLGLQETQHF
TRBJ2-2 | TRBV7-9 | . | . | TGTGCCAGCAGCTCCCCCCGGACAGGTTCGTGGAGCGGGAGAGGAGGAACCGGGGAGCTGTTTTTT | CASSSPRTGSWSGRGGTGELFF
TRBJ2-3 | TRBV7-6 | many | . | TGTGCCAGCAGCTTAGATGGGGAGGATCGGGGCACAGATACGCAGTATTTT | CASSLDGEDRGTDTQYF
TRBJ2-1 | TRBV9 | many | TRBD2 | TGTGCCAGCAGCACCCGGGGGACTAGTGATGGGAAGCAGTTCTTC | CASSTRGTSDGKQFF
TRBJ2-7 | TRBV9 | many | . | TGTGCCAGCAGCGTAAACCCCAGTACCGGGTCCTCCGAGCAGTACTTC | CASSVNPSTGSSEQYF
TRBJ2-7 | TRBV29-1 | many | TRBD1 | TGCAGCGTTGAATTTGGGACAGGCTCCTACGAGCAGTACTTC | CSVEFGTGSYEQYF
TRBJ1-1 | TRBV3-1 | many | . | TGTGCCAGCTGTGTGGGAGGCATGAGGAACACTGAAGCTTTCTTT | CASCVGGMRNTEAFF
TRBJ2-3 | TRBV12-3/TRBV12-4 | many | TRBD1 | TGTGCCAGCAGTCGCAGACGAAGGGACAGGGGTAGCACAGATACGCAGTATTTT | CASSRRRRDRGSTDTQYF
TRBJ2-1 | TRBV12-3/TRBV12-4 | many | TRBD1 | TGTGCCAGCAATCGACAGGGAGCCTACAATGAGCAGTTCTTC | CASNRQGAYNEQFF
TRBJ2-1 | TRBV11-2 | . | . | TGTGCCAGCAGCTTAGTTCGGACTTGGCGTGAGCAGTTCTTC | CASSLVRTWREQFF
TRBJ2-7 | TRBV3-1 | many | . | TGTGCCAGCAGCCAGTCCCCACTAAGCTACGAGCAGTACTTC | CASSQSPLSYEQYF
TRBJ1-1 | TRBV28 | many | . | TGTGCCAGCATGGGATTCCTGAACACTGAAGCTTTCTTT | CASMGFLNTEAFF
TRBJ1-2 | TRBV28 | few | . | TGTGCCAGCAGTCTACAAGGGCTAGGTGGCTACACCTTC | CASSLQGLGGYTF
TRBJ1-2 | TRBV29-1 | many | TRBD1 | TGCAGCGTTGTTGGGACAGGGGCAAACTATGGCTACACCTTC | CSVVGTGANYGYTF
TRBJ2-3 | TRBV28 | many | . | TGTGCCACAAATAGCGGTTTGGGCACAGATACGCAGTATTTT | CATNSGLGTDTQYF